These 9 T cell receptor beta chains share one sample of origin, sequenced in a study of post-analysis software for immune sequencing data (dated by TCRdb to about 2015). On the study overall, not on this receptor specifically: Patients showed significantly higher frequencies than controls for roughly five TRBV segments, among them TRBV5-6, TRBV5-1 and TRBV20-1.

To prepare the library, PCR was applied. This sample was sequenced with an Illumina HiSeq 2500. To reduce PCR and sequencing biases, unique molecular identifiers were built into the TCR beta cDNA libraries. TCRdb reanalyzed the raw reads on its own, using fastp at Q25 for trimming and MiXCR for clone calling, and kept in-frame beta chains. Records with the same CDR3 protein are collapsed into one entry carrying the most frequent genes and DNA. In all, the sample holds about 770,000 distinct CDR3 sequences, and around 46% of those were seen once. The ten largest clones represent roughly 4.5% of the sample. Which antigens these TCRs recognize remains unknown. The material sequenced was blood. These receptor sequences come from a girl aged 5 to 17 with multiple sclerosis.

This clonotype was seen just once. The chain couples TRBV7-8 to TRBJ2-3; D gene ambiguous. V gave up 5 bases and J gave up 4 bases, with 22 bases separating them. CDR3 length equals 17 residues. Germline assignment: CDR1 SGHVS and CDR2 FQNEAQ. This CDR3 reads CASSPRLRHREADTQYF. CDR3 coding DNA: TGTGCCAGCAGCCCCCGGCTCCGGCATAGGGAAGCAGATACGCAGTATTTT.

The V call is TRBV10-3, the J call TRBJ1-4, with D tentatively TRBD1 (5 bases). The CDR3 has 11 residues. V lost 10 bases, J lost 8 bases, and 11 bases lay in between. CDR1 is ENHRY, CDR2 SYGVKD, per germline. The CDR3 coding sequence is TGTGCCACTGGGGCTAGCGAAAAACTGTTTTTT. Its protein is CATGASEKLFF.

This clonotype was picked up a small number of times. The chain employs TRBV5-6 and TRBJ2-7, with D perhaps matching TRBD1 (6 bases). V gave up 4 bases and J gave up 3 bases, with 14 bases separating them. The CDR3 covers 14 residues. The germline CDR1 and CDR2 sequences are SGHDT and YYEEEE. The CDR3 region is CASSEGVFNYEQYF. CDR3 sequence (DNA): TGTGCCAGCAGCGAGGGGGTCTTTAACTACGAGCAGTACTTC.

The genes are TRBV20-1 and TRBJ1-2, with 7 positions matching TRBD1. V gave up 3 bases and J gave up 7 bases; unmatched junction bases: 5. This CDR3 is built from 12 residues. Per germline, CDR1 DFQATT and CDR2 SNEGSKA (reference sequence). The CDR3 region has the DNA TGCAGTGCTAGCAGGGGGGACGGTGGCTACACCTTC. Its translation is CSASRGDGGYTF.

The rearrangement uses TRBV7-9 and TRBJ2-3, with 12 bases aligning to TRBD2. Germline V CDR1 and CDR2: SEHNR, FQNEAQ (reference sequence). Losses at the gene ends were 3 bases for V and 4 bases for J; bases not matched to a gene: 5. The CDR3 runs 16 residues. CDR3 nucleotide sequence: TGTGCCAGCAGCTTGGCTAGCGGGGGGGCCTCAGATACGCAGTATTTT. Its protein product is CASSLASGGASDTQYF.

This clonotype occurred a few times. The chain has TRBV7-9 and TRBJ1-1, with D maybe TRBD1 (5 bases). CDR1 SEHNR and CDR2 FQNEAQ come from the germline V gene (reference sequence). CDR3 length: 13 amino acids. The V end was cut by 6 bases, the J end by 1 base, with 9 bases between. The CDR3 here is CASRDQGNTEAFF. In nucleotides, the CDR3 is TGTGCCAGCAGAGACCAGGGGAACACTGAAGCTTTCTTT.

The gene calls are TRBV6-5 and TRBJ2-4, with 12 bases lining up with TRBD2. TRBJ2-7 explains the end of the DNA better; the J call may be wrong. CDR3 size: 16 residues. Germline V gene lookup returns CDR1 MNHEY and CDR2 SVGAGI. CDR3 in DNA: TGTGCCAGCAGCAAACCTTCTAGCGGGAGGGCCTACGAGCAGTACTTC. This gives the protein CASSKPSSGRAYEQYF.

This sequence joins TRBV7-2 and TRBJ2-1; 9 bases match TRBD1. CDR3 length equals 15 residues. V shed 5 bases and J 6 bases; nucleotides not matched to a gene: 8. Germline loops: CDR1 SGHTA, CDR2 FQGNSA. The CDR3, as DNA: TGTGCCAGCAGCGGTACCGGGACAGGGATCAATGAGCAGTTCTTC. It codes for CASSGTGTGINEQFF.

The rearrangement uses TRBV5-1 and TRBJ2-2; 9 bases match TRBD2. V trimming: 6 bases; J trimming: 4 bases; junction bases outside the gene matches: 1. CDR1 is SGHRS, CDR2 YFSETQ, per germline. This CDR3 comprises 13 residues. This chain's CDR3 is CASKLAGTGELFF. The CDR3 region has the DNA TGCGCCAGCAAACTAGCGGGCACCGGGGAGCTGTTTTTT. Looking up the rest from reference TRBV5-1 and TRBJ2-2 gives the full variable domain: KAGVTQTPRYLIKTRGQQVTLSCSPISGHRSVSWYQQTPGQGLQFLFEYFSETQRNKGNFPGRFSGRQFSNSRSEMNVSTLELGDSALYLCASKLAGTGELFFGEGSRLTVL.